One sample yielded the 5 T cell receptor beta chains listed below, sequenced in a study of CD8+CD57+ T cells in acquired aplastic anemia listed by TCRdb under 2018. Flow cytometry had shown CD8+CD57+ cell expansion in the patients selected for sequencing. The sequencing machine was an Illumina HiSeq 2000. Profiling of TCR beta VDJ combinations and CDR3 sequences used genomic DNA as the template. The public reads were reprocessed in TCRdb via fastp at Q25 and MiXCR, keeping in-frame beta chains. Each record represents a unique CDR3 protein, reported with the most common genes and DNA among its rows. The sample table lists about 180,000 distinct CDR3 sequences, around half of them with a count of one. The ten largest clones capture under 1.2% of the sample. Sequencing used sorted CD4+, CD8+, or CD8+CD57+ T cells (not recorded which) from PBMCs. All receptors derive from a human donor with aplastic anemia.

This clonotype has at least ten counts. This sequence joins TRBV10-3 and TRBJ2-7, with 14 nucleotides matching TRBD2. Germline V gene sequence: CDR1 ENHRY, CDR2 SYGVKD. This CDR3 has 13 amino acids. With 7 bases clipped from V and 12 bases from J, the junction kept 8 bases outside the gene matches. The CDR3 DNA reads TGTGCCATCACCGGACTAGCGGGGGGCTCGGCGTACTTC. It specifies CAITGLAGGSAYF.

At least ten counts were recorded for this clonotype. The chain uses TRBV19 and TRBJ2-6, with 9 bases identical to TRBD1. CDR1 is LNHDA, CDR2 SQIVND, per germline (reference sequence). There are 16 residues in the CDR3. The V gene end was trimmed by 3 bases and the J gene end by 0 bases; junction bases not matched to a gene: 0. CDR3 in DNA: TGTGCCAGTAGTATGGGACAGGGCTCTGGGGCCAACGTCCTGACTTTC. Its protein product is CASSMGQGSGANVLTF.

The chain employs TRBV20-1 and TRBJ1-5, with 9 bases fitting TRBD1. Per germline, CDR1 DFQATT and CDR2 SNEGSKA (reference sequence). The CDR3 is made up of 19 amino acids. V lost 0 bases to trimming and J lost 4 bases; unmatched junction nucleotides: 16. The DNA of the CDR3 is TGCAGTGCTAGAGATGAAGCGGGACAGGGCTCAATTTGGAATCAGCCCCAGCATTTT. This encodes CSARDEAGQGSIWNQPQHF.

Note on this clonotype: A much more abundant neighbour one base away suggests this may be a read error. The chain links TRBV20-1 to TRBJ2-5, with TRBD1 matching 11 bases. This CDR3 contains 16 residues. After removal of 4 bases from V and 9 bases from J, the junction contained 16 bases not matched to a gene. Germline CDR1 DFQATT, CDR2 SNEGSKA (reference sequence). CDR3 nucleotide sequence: TGCAGTGCTATTAGCACGGGACAGGGGGGGCGGGAGGCCCAGTACTTC. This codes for CSAISTGQGGREAQYF.

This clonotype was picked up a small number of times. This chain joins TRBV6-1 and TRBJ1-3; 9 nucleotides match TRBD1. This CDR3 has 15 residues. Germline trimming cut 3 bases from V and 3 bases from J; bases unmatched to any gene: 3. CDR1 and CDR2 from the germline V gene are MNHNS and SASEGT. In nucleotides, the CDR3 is TGTGCCAGCAGTGACTACAGGGGGCGTGGAAACACCATATATTTT. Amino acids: CASSDYRGRGNTIYF.